The 27 T cell receptor beta chains given below trace back to one sample, sequenced in a study of shared clonotypes between healthy human individuals (dated by TCRdb to 2019 to 2021). The library relied on the immunoSEQ multiplex PCR assay. In its TCRdb copy, this immuneACCESS table keeps in-frame sequences only and misses some clones. Where compared with another copy, unresolved V genes explain less than half of these, and the others have no known cause. The sample profile shows around 720,000 clones; around 73% of them were found once. Around 1.7% of the sample goes to the ten largest clones. Sequenced sample: memory CD4+ T cells sorted from blood. The cell subset or site tag for this specimen amounts to: CD45RA-negative fraction. These TCRs come from a woman aged 30 to 39 in good health.

The V and J genes are TRBV19 and TRBJ2-3, with a possible D match to TRBD2 (5 bases). This CDR3 is built from 11 residues. Trimming cost V 7 bases and J 10 bases, with 12 bases left between them. Germline V lookup: CDR1 LNHDA, CDR2 SQIVND (reference sequence). The CDR3 region is CASTIGAAQYF. For the CDR3, the DNA is TGTGCCAGTACAATTGGAGCGGCGCAGTATTTT.

V usage is TRBV10-2 and J usage is TRBJ1-1, with 8 bases lining up with TRBD1. The germline V gene encodes CDR1 WSHSY and CDR2 SAAADI. The CDR3 totals 13 residues. V lost 10 bases, J lost 4 bases, and 8 bases stayed unmatched. The CDR3 protein is CATLQGASTEAFF. The DNA for the CDR3 is TGCGCCACCCTCCAGGGGGCGAGCACTGAAGCTTTCTTT.

For this clone: Other DNA sequences in this sample translate to the same CDR3. The genes are TRBV30 and TRBJ1-3; D ambiguous. Per germline, CDR1 GTSNPN and CDR2 SVGIG (reference sequence). The V gene lost 5 bases and the J gene lost 4 bases, with 9 bases spanning the gap. The CDR3 spans 12 residues. The CDR3 DNA follows: TGTGCCTGGGCTTCCACAGGAAACACCATATATTTT. Protein: CAWASTGNTIYF.

V usage is TRBV28 and J usage is TRBJ2-4; the D gene is possibly TRBD2 (5 bases). The CDR3 extends over 15 amino acids. Germline V lookup: CDR1 MDHEN, CDR2 SYDVKM. V dropped 7 bases and J dropped 0 bases, with 13 bases sitting between them. Written as DNA, the CDR3 is TGTGCCAGCAATACGGACTGGGGAGCCAAAAACATTCAGTACTTC. Translation: CASNTDWGAKNIQYF.

The CDR3 DNA sequence: TGCGCCAGCAGCTGGGGCCGGGGGAACTCTGGAAACACCATATATTTT. It encodes CASSWGRGNSGNTIYF. The chain carries TRBV5-1 and TRBJ1-3; weak D call: TRBD1 (5 bases). The V gene's germline CDR1 is SGHRS and CDR2 YFSETQ. V lost 3 bases, J lost 0 bases, and 13 bases lay in between. This CDR3 is 16 amino acids long.

This clone has a count of ten or more. V usage is TRBV5-6 and J usage is TRBJ1-2; no clear D. Germline CDR1 SGHDT, CDR2 YYEEEE. CDR3 size: 17 residues. V was cut by 4 bases and J by 6 bases, with 25 bases left in between. The CDR3 is CASSLHLAARRSHGYTF. CDR3 bases: TGTGCCAGCAGCCTTCATCTGGCCGCCCGTCGGAGCCATGGCTACACCTTC.

The DNA of the CDR3 is TGTGCCAGCAGTTACTTTAGCGGGAAACACACAGATACGCAGTATTTT. This codes for CASSYFSGKHTDTQYF. This chain connects TRBV6-6 to TRBJ2-3; 8 bases fit TRBD2. V shed 1 base, J shed 2 bases, and the junction held 5 bases outside the gene matches. This CDR3 is built from 16 residues. The germline V gene encodes CDR1 MNHNY and CDR2 SVGAGI (reference sequence).

This clone was counted once. The V gene is TRBV10-3, the J gene TRBJ1-5; no clear D gene. V dropped 2 bases and J dropped 1 base, with 6 bases sitting between them. This CDR3 has 14 amino acids. The germline gives CDR1 ENHRY, CDR2 SYGVKD. CDR3 in amino acids: CAISEAGSNQPQHF. CDR3 bases: TGTGCCATCAGTGAGGCGGGGAGCAATCAGCCCCAGCATTTT.

CDR3 nucleotide sequence: TGCAGCGGAGAAGAGAACACTGAAGCTTTCTTT. As protein: CSGEENTEAFF. V and J are TRBV29-1 and TRBJ1-1; D is uncertain. The CDR3 covers 11 residues. Deletions cut 7 bases from V and 1 base from J, with 7 bases between. Germline loops: CDR1 SQVTM, CDR2 ANQGSEA.

The chain combines TRBV9 with TRBJ2-1; TRBD2 aligns across 8 bases. V gave up 4 bases and J gave up 8 bases; unmatched junction bases: 11. There are 15 residues in the CDR3. CDR1 is SGDLS and CDR2 is YYNGEE in the germline V gene. The CDR3 DNA sequence: TGTGCCAGCAGCTTAACGCCGAGCGGGAGCGATGAGCAGTTCTTC. It codes for CASSLTPSGSDEQFF.

The chain has TRBV5-4 and TRBJ1-2, with D perhaps matching TRBD1 (5 bases). There are 14 residues in the CDR3. CDR1 and CDR2 (germline): SGHNT, YYREEE (reference sequence). With 2 bases removed from V and 3 bases from J, the gap between germline ends came to 11 bases. CDR3 residues: CASSFGDRHYGYTF. The DNA of the CDR3 is TGTGCCAGCAGCTTCGGCGACAGACACTATGGCTACACCTTC. Variable domain in full (rest from reference TRBV5-4 and TRBJ1-2): ETGVTQSPTHLIKTRGQQVTLRCSSQSGHNTVSWYQQALGQGPQFIFQYYREEENGRGNFPPRFSGLQFPNYSSELNVNALELDDSALYLCASSFGDRHYGYTFGSGTRLTVV.

The V and J genes are TRBV29-1 and TRBJ1-3; D is perhaps TRBD1 (6 bases). Per germline, CDR1 SQVTM and CDR2 ANQGSEA. V shed 5 bases and J shed 0 bases, with 17 bases lying between them. The CDR3 runs to 16 residues. CDR3: CSVLPGDGRSGNTIYF. The CDR3 DNA reads TGCAGCGTTCTCCCAGGGGACGGCCGCTCTGGAAACACCATATATTTT.

This sequence joins TRBV7-9 and TRBJ2-7; unclear D gene. The V gene's germline CDR1 is SEHNR and CDR2 FQNEAQ (reference sequence). The CDR3 has 13 amino acids. The V gene lost 1 base and the J gene lost 6 bases, with 10 bases spanning the gap. This CDR3 is CASSLDLVSEQYF. The CDR3 bases are TGTGCCAGCAGCTTAGACCTGGTGAGCGAGCAGTACTTC.

V gene TRBV7-2 combines with J gene TRBJ1-2; D is unclear. The CDR3 runs to 13 residues. The germline V gene encodes CDR1 SGHTA and CDR2 FQGNSA. V shed 1 base and J shed 4 bases, with 7 bases lying between them. The CDR3 reads CASSLGEPYGYTF. The CDR3 nucleotides read TGTGCCAGCAGCTTAGGGGAACCCTATGGCTACACCTTC.

The chain is built from TRBV11-2 and TRBJ1-1; tentatively, D is TRBD1 (5 bases). The CDR3 totals 15 residues. CDR1 and CDR2 (germline): SGHAT, FQNNGV. V was clipped by 6 bases and J by 1 base, with 15 bases between them. Here the CDR3 reads CASRWTTDSNTEAFF. The CDR3 coding sequence is TGTGCCAGCAGATGGACAACCGACTCGAACACTGAAGCTTTCTTT.

The rearrangement uses TRBV6-1 and TRBJ2-4; D uncertain. Germline CDR1 reads MNHNS; CDR2 reads SASEGT. Trimming left V 5 bases short and J 9 bases short, with 17 bases between. The CDR3 runs 14 residues. CDR3 nucleotides: TGTGCCAGCAGTACCCCCCTGAAAGCCAGCATTCAGTACTTC. Its translation: CASSTPLKASIQYF.

The chain employs TRBV4-1 and TRBJ1-2, with TRBD1 as a possible D gene (6 bases). The CDR3 sequence is 15 residues long. Germline values: CDR1 MGHRA, CDR2 YSYEKL. V lost 1 base and J 3 bases, leaving 12 bases between the germline ends. CDR3 protein: CASSQGSGTYYGYTF. The DNA for the CDR3 is TGCGCCAGCAGCCAAGGGTCCGGGACATACTATGGCTACACCTTC.

The chain joins TRBV7-9 to TRBJ2-7; no firm D call. The CDR3 length is 14 residues. Germline CDR1 reads SEHNR; CDR2 reads FQNEAQ (reference sequence). V was trimmed by 5 bases and J by 2 bases, leaving 13 bases between them. CDR3 bases: TGTGCCAGCAGCCCCGGTTCGGTGACCTACGAGCAGTACTTC. It specifies CASSPGSVTYEQYF.

This clone occurred a few times. The J gene is TRBJ2-7, the V gene TRBV18; D possibly matches TRBD1 or TRBD2 (5 bases each). V lost 11 bases to trimming and J lost 0 bases, with 17 bases between them. Germline CDR1 KGHSH, CDR2 LQKENI. This CDR3 has 14 residues. CDR3 residues: CASRGARPSYEQYF. The DNA for the CDR3 is TGTGCCTCCCGGGGCGCCCGTCCCTCCTACGAGCAGTACTTC.

This chain connects TRBV5-1 to TRBJ2-5, with D perhaps being TRBD1 or TRBD2 (5 bases each). The CDR3 loop spans 17 amino acids. Germline CDR1 and CDR2: SGHRS and YFSETQ. V lost 5 bases to trimming and J lost 1 base, with 21 bases between them. The chain's CDR3 is CASSDSGSRATQETQYF. CDR3 nucleotides: TGCGCCAGCAGTGACTCAGGGAGCAGGGCCACCCAAGAGACCCAGTACTTC.

V usage is TRBV6-6 and J usage is TRBJ2-1, with TRBD2 matching 9 bases. The V gene end was trimmed by 0 bases and the J gene end by 5 bases; junction bases not matched to a gene: 5. This CDR3 spans 16 amino acids. In germline, CDR1 is MNHNY, CDR2 SVGAGI (reference sequence). The CDR3 nucleotides read TGTGCCAGCAGTTACTCGGGCGGGAGGGCGAACAATGAGCAGTTCTTC. This gives the protein CASSYSGGRANNEQFF.

V and J are TRBV27 and TRBJ2-5, with a possible D match to TRBD2 (6 bases). This CDR3 has 16 amino acids. V lost 3 bases to trimming and J lost 3 bases, with 17 bases between them. From germline, CDR1 is MNHEY and CDR2 SMNVEV (reference sequence). CDR3 sequence reads: CASSFRWTTLKETQYF. The CDR3 bases are TGTGCCAGCAGTTTTCGGTGGACTACATTAAAAGAGACCCAGTACTTC.

V usage is TRBV28 and J usage is TRBJ2-7; the D gene is possibly TRBD1 (5 bases). This CDR3 has 12 residues. Germline CDR1 is MDHEN and CDR2 is SYDVKM. Trimming shortened V by 1 base and J by 7 bases, and 8 bases separated the two germline ends. The CDR3 DNA reads as TGTGCCAGCAGTTTATCGACAGTGGAGCAGTACTTC. Translating gives CASSLSTVEQYF.

A few counts support this clone. V and J are TRBV5-1 and TRBJ2-7; D possibly corresponds to TRBD1 (5 bases). The CDR3 sequence is 14 residues long. Deletions cut 0 bases from V and 1 base from J, with 8 bases between. The germline V gene has CDR1 SGHRS and CDR2 YFSETQ. The CDR3 DNA reads as TGCGCCAGCAGCTTGGAGCCAGGGTCCTACGAGCAGTACTTC. This encodes CASSLEPGSYEQYF.

The J gene is TRBJ1-2, the V gene TRBV7-9, with D uncertain. CDR1 is SEHNR, CDR2 FQNEAQ, per germline (reference sequence). Trimming removed 1 base at V and 7 bases at J, with 10 bases between. CDR3 length: 13 residues. The CDR3 coding sequence is TGTGCCAGCAGCTTAGGGTCAACCTTTGGCTACACCTTC. It translates to CASSLGSTFGYTF.

CDR3 nucleotide sequence: TGTGCCAGCAGTCCCCCCGGGACAGGGACGAATGGCTACACCTTC. This gives the protein CASSPPGTGTNGYTF. The chain links TRBV28 to TRBJ1-2; 9 bases match TRBD1. CDR3 length: 15 residues. J was trimmed by 6 bases and V by 5 bases; bases with no gene match: 10. Per germline, CDR1 MDHEN and CDR2 SYDVKM.

The chain joins TRBV5-8 to TRBJ1-4; D gene unclear. The CDR3 is 16 residues long. Trimming shortened V by 0 bases and J by 0 bases, and 9 bases separated the two germline ends. CDR1 SGHTS and CDR2 YDEGEE come from the germline V gene. CDR3 loop: CASSLEPHTTNEKLFF. For the CDR3, the DNA is TGTGCCAGCAGCTTGGAGCCCCATACAACTAATGAAAAACTGTTTTTT.